The 10 T cell receptor beta chains below all came from one sample that was sequenced in a study of response to subunit inactivated influenza vaccine. TCRdb re-called the RT-PCR reads through MiXCR, storing one row per CDR3 protein. This table holds about 830,000 distinct CDR3 sequences, around 20% found once. Sequenced here: PBMCs from blood, sampled about 5 days after vaccination. Receptors originate from a middle-aged man who received an inactivated influenza vaccine.

J is TRBJ1-1 and V is TRBV20-1; 7 bases align to TRBD1. Trimming at V came to 5 bases and at J to 2 bases, leaving 8 bases not matched to a gene. Germline CDR1 and CDR2: DFQATT and SNEGSKA (reference sequence). There are 14 residues in the CDR3. The CDR3 DNA sequence: TGCAGTGCTTTGCCGGGACAGCGAAACACTGAAGCTTTCTTT. Its protein is CSALPGQRNTEAFF.

This clonotype was observed at least ten times. This sequence joins TRBV29-1 and TRBJ2-1, with 10 nucleotides matching TRBD2. The CDR3 has 13 residues. CDR1 is SQVTM, CDR2 ANQGSEA, per germline. The V segment lost 7 bases and the J segment 6 bases; nucleotides outside the gene matches: 6. CDR3 in amino acids: CSAGLAVSNEQFF. The DNA of the CDR3 is TGCAGCGCTGGACTAGCGGTATCCAATGAGCAGTTCTTC.

This clonotype was seen a few times. This chain joins TRBV20-1 and TRBJ2-1; 9 nucleotides match TRBD2. Germline loops: CDR1 DFQATT, CDR2 SNEGSKA (reference sequence). CDR3 length equals 15 residues. J gave up 8 bases and V 4 bases, and 12 bases lay outside the gene matches. The CDR3 loop is CSAIRGAGLADEQFF. Written as DNA, the CDR3 is TGCAGTGCTATACGAGGGGCGGGACTAGCCGATGAGCAGTTCTTC.

The chain couples TRBV20-1 to TRBJ2-1, with D tentatively TRBD1 or TRBD2 (6 bases each). The CDR3 is made up of 13 amino acids. V was trimmed by 5 bases and J by 10 bases, leaving 18 bases between them. Germline assignment: CDR1 DFQATT and CDR2 SNEGSKA (reference sequence). This CDR3 reads CSAPVLGGREQFF. The CDR3 nucleotides read TGCAGTGCTCCCGTTTTAGGGGGGCGCGAGCAGTTCTTC.

This clonotype was detected ten times or more. The chain has TRBV5-1 and TRBJ2-3; D is perhaps TRBD2 (5 bases). Germline V gene data show CDR1 as SGHRS and CDR2 as YFSETQ. The CDR3 is 14 residues long. V lost 1 base and J 1 base, leaving 7 bases between the germline ends. DNA for the CDR3: TGCGCCAGCAGCTTGAACGGGGGCACAGATACGCAGTATTTT. This encodes CASSLNGGTDTQYF.

This clonotype was seen more than once but under ten times. The CDR3: CASSLRERNYGYTF. The DNA for the CDR3 is TGTGCCAGCAGCTTAAGGGAAAGGAACTATGGCTACACCTTC. This chain joins TRBV7-2 and TRBJ1-2, with unresolved D. There are 14 residues in the CDR3. Per germline, CDR1 SGHTA and CDR2 FQGNSA. Trimming removed 2 bases from V and 2 bases from J, with 9 bases in between.

In its sample, this clonotype was seen a few times. The chain employs TRBV12-3 or TRBV12-4 and TRBJ2-1; 7 nucleotides agree with TRBD1. The CDR3 is 13 residues long. J gave up 9 bases and V 7 bases, and 9 bases lay outside the gene matches. Here the CDR3 reads CASTQGGPGEQFF. CDR3 nucleotides: TGTGCCAGCACCCAAGGGGGCCCGGGTGAGCAGTTCTTC.

The chain carries TRBV20-1 and TRBJ2-6; a possible D gene is TRBD2 (5 bases). This CDR3 spans 16 amino acids. Trimming took 0 bases from V and 2 from J, leaving 11 bases between them. The germline CDR1 and CDR2 sequences are DFQATT and SNEGSKA (reference sequence). The CDR3 nucleotides read TGCAGTGCTAGAGATTCTAGAGGGCCTGGGGCCAACGTCCTGACTTTC. The encoded protein is CSARDSRGPGANVLTF.

Only a few counts were recorded for this clonotype. This chain connects TRBV7-2 to TRBJ2-7, with 13 bases matching TRBD2. The germline CDR1 and CDR2 sequences are SGHTA and FQGNSA. This CDR3 contains 15 residues. The V and J ends lost 0 bases and 6 bases, in that order; junction bases with no gene match: 2. The CDR3 sequence is CASSLALAGGPEQYF. The CDR3 DNA reads TGTGCCAGCAGCTTAGCACTAGCGGGAGGGCCCGAGCAGTACTTC. Together with reference TRBV7-2 and TRBJ2-7, the CDR3 gives the full variable domain: GAGVSQSPSNKVTEKGKDVELRCDPISGHTALYWYRQSLGQGLEFLIYFQGNSAPDKSGLPSDRFSAERTGGSVSTLTIQRTQQEDSAVYLCASSLALAGGPEQYFGPGTRLTVT.

The rearrangement uses TRBV5-1 and TRBJ2-7; D is perhaps TRBD1 (5 bases). The germline V and J ends were trimmed by 0 bases and 3 bases, with 16 bases remaining between them. CDR1 is SGHRS and CDR2 is YFSETQ in the germline V gene. There are 16 residues in the CDR3. CDR3 region: CASSLVPGHRNYEQYF. Written as DNA, the CDR3 is TGCGCCAGCAGCTTGGTTCCTGGACACAGAAACTACGAGCAGTACTTC.